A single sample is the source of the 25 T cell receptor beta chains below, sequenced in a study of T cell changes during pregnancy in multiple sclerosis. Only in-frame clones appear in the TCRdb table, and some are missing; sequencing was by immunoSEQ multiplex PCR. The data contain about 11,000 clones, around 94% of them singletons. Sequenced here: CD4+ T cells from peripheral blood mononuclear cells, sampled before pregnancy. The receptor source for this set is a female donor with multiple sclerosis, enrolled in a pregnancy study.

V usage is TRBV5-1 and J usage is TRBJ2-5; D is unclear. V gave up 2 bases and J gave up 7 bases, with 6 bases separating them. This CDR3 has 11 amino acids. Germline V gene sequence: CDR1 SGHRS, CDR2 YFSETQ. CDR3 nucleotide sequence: TGCGCCAGCAGCTTACGAGGGACCCAGTACTTC. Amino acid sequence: CASSLRGTQYF.

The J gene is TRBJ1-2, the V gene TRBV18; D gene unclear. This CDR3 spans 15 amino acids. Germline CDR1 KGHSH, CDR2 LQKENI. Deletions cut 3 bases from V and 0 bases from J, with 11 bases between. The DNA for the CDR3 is TGTGCCAGCTCACCGGGAGGAGATGCTAACTATGGCTACACCTTC. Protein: CASSPGGDANYGYTF.

CDR3 coding DNA: TGTGCCAGCAGTGAAGCGTCCAGGGGGCGTGGGGAGCAGTACTTC. This sequence encodes CASSEASRGRGEQYF. The chain employs TRBV2 and TRBJ2-7; 8 positions agree with TRBD1. Per germline, CDR1 SNHLY and CDR2 FYNNEI. V lost 0 bases to trimming and J lost 7 bases; unmatched junction nucleotides: 8. The CDR3 totals 15 residues.

The CDR3 reads CASSLGISGDTQYF. The DNA for the CDR3 is TGTGCCAGCAGCTTAGGAATTAGCGGAGATACGCAGTATTTT. The rearrangement uses TRBV7-9 and TRBJ2-3; D may be TRBD2 (6 bases). Trimming removed 1 base at V and 5 bases at J, with 10 bases between. Germline CDR1 is SEHNR and CDR2 is FQNEAQ (reference sequence). CDR3 length: 14 amino acids.

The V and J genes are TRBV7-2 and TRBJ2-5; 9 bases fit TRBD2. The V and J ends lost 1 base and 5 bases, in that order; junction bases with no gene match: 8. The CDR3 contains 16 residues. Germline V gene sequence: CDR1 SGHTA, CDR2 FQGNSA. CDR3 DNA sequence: TGTGCCAGCAGCTTAGGGGGTAGCGGGGGTTGGGAGACCCAGTACTTC. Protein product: CASSLGGSGGWETQYF.

The CDR3 DNA sequence: TGTGCCATCAGGATCCCGCTAGCGGGGGGGCGCAATGAGCAGTTCTTC. It is translated as CAIRIPLAGGRNEQFF. The chain has TRBV10-3 and TRBJ2-1, with 12 bases lining up with TRBD2. Trimming cost V 6 bases and J 6 bases; bases outside gene matches: 9. The CDR3 loop spans 16 amino acids. Per the germline V gene, CDR1 is ENHRY and CDR2 is SYGVKD.

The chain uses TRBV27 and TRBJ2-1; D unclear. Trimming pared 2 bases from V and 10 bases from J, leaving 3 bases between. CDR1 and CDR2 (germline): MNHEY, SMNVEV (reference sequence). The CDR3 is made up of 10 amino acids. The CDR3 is CASSLLEQFF. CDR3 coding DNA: TGTGCCAGCAGTTTACTAGAGCAGTTCTTC.

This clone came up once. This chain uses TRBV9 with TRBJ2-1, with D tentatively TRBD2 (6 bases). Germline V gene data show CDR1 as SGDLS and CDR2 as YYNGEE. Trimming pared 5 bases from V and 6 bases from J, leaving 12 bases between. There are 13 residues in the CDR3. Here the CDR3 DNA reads TGTGCCAGCAGACGCTCGGGAGCCAATGAGCAGTTCTTC. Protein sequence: CASRRSGANEQFF.

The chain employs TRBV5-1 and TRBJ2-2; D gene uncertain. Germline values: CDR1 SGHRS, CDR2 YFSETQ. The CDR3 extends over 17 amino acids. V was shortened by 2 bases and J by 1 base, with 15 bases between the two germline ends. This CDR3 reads CASSLKTPNLNTGELFF. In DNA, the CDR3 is TGCGCCAGCAGCTTAAAGACACCTAATTTGAACACCGGGGAGCTGTTTTTT.

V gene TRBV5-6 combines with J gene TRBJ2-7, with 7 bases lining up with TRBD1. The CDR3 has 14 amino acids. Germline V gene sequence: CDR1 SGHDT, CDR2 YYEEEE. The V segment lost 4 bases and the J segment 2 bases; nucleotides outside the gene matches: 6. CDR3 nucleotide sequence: TGTGCCAGCAGCCTGACAGGGTCTCCCTACGAGCAGTACTTC. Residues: CASSLTGSPYEQYF.

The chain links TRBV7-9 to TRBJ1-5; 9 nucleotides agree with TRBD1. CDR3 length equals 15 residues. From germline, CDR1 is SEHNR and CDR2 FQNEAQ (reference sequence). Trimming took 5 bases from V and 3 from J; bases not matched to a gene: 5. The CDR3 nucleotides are TGTGCCAGCAGCACGGGGACAGGGCTCAATCAGCCCCAGCATTTT. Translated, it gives CASSTGTGLNQPQHF.

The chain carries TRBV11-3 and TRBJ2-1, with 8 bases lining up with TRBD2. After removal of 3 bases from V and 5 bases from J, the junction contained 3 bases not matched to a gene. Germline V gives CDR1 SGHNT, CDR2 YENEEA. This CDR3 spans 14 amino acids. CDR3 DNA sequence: TGTGCCAGCAGCTTCACGGGGGGGGACAATGAGCAGTTCTTC. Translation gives CASSFTGGDNEQFF.

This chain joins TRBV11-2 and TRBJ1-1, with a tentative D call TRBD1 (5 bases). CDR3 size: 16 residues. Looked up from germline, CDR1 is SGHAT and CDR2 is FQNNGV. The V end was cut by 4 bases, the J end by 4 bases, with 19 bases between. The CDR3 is CASSSPFWDQGTEAFF. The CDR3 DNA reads TGTGCCAGCAGCTCGCCCTTTTGGGATCAGGGCACTGAAGCTTTCTTT.

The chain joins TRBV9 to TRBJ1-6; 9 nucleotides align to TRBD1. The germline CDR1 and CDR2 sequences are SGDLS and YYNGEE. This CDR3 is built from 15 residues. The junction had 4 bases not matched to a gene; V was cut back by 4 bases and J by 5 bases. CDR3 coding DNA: TGTGCCAGCAGCTGGGGACAGGGCAATAATTCACCCCTCCACTTT. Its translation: CASSWGQGNNSPLHF. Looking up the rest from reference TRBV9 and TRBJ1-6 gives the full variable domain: DSGVTQTPKHLITATGQRVTLRCSPRSGDLSVYWYQQSLDQGLQFLIQYYNGEERAKGNILERFSAQQFPDLHSELNLSSLELGDSALYFCASSWGQGNNSPLHFGNGTRLTVT.

The CDR3 reads CASSEDRGRGTQYF. CDR3 coding DNA: TGCGCCAGCAGTGAGGACAGGGGGCGAGGGACCCAGTACTTC. V is TRBV10-2 and J is TRBJ2-5; 10 nucleotides line up with TRBD1. The V and J ends lost 2 bases and 7 bases, in that order; junction bases with no gene match: 4. The CDR3 covers 14 residues. In germline, CDR1 is WSHSY, CDR2 SAAADI.

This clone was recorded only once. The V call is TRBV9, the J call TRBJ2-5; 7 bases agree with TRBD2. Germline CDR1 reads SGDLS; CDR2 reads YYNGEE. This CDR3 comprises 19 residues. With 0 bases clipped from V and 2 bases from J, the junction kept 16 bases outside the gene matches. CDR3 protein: CASSVGMGAGTQIQETQYF. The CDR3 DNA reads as TGTGCCAGCAGCGTAGGTATGGGAGCGGGGACGCAAATTCAAGAGACCCAGTACTTC.

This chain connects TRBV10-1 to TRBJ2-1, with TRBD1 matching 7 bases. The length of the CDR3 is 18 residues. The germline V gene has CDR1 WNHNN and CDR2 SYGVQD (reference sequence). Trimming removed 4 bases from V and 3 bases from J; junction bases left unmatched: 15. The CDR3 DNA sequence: TGCGCCAGCAGTGGAGGGTTTGGGGACAGCACAAACTACAATGAGCAGTTCTTC. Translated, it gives CASSGGFGDSTNYNEQFF.

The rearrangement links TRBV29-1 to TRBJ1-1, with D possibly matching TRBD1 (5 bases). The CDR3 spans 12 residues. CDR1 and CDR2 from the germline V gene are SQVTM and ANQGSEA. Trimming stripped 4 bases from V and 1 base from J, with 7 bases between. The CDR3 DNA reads TGCAGCGTTGCCCAGGGGAACACTGAAGCTTTCTTT. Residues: CSVAQGNTEAFF.

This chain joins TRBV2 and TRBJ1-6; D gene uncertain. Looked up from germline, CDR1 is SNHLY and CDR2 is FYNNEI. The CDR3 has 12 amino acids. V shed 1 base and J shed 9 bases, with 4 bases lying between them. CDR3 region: CASSEGASPLHF. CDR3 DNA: TGTGCCAGCAGTGAAGGGGCTTCACCCCTCCACTTT.

CDR3 region: CASSTSWGGLPDTQYF. The CDR3 DNA is TGTGCCAGCAGTACCTCGTGGGGGGGCCTCCCTGATACGCAGTATTTT. The chain recombines TRBV25-1 with TRBJ2-3; tentatively, D is TRBD2 (7 bases). The CDR3 totals 16 residues. V dropped 5 bases and J dropped 6 bases, with 21 bases sitting between them. CDR1 and CDR2 (germline): MGHDK, SYGVNS. Complete variable domain (other parts from reference TRBV25-1 and TRBJ2-3): EADIYQTPRYLVIGTGKKITLECSQTMGHDKMYWYQQDPGMELHLIHYSYGVNSTEKGDLSSESTVSRIRTEHFPLTLESARPSHTSQYLCASSTSWGGLPDTQYFGPGTRLTVL.

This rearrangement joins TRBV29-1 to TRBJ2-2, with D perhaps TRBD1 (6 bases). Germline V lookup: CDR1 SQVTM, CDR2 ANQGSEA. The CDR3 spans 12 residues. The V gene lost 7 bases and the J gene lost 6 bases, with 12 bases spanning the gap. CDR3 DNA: TGCAGCGCTTCTCAGGGGCCCGGGGAGCTGTTTTTT. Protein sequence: CSASQGPGELFF.

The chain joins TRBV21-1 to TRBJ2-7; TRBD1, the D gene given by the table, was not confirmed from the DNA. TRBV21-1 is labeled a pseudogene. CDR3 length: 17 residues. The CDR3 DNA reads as TGTGCCAGCAGCAACACGACCGGGACAGTAGCCTCCTACGAGCAGTACTTC. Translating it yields CASSNTTGTVASYEQYF.

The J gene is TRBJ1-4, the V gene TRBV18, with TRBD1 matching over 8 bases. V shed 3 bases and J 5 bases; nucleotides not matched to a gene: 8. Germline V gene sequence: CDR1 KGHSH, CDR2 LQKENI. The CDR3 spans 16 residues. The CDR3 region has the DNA TGTGCCAGCTCACCGGCACAGGGGGTATTCAATGAAAAACTGTTTTTT. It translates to CASSPAQGVFNEKLFF.

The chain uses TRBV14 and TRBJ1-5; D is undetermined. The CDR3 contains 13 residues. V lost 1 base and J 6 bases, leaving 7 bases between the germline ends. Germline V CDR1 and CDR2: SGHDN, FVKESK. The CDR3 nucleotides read TGTGCCAGCAGCCAAGGGGCTGTTCAGCCCCAGCATTTT. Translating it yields CASSQGAVQPQHF.

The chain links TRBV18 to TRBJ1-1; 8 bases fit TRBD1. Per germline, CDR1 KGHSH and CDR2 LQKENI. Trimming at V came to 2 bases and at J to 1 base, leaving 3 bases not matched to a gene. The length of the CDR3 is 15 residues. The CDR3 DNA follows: TGTGCCAGCTCACCAGATCAGGGGGCGAACACTGAAGCTTTCTTT. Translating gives CASSPDQGANTEAFF.